This T cell receptor beta chain comes out of a study of shared clonotypes between healthy human individuals. Findings and caveats of the study: On the whole, naive subsets had larger estimated richness than memory subsets had. A handful of donors showed sharing of around 5% of naive CD4 clonotypes.

The V gene's germline CDR1 is SGHRS and CDR2 YFSETQ. The CDR3 length is 17 residues. The trim removed 4 bases at V and 0 bases at J, leaving 7 bases unmatched. As for this clone: Its antigen is not identified.

An even split of each subset's genomic DNA across several immunoSEQ plates was performed. Clones were sequenced by immunoSEQ multiplex PCR, and TCRdb holds only the in-frame ones, with some missing. This table has millions of clones, roughly nine tenths appearing once. Material: naive CD4+ T cells sorted from blood. Indicated subset: CD45RA+ positively selected. The chain has TRBV5-1 and TRBJ2-2; 9 nucleotides match TRBD2. The source of this sequence is a man aged 18 to 30 in good health. CDR3 DNA sequence: TGCGCCAGCAGCCCGGGGGCTAGCGGGACGAACACCGGGGAGCTGTTTTTT. It is translated as CASSPGASGTNTGELFF. Full variable domain (missing parts from reference TRBV5-1 and TRBJ2-2): KAGVTQTPRYLIKTRGQQVTLSCSPISGHRSVSWYQQTPGQGLQFLFEYFSETQRNKGNFPGRFSGRQFSNSRSEMNVSTLELGDSALYLCASSPGASGTNTGELFFGEGSRLTVL.